This T cell receptor beta chain originates from a study of human T cells and chemical hapten exposure. Whole-study results and caveats: While controls formed fewer of them, expanded TCRs formed significantly more large CDR3 similarity clusters. Alopecia affected the donors, so their immune response may differ from healthy people's. The number of TCRs over 1 in 1000 frequency stayed unchanged after DPC.

Under the authors' procedure: TCR counts had a median of 95,638 per sample and spanned 23,224 to 690,600. TCRdb called the RACE reads again in MiXCR, with one record for every CDR3 protein. Here the V and J calls rest on TCRdb's processing, not on the authors' analysis. The sample records about 41,000 distinct CDR3 sequences, 4% being singletons. Germline values: CDR1 KGHDR, CDR2 SFDVKD. The CDR3 covers 17 residues. V trimming: 1 base; J trimming: 1 base; junction bases outside the gene matches: 4. As for time point: patch test 1, 2 weeks after DPC sensitization. Treatment meaning: therapeutic diphenylcyclopropenone sensitization with weekly scalp DPC. Sequencing started from total RNA isolated from unfractionated whole blood. This clonotype was picked up many times. As yet, its antigen is unknown.

The sequence derives from a man aged 45-65 years with alopecia areata. Some clones in this sample may be carry-over from other donors' samples. The chain is built from TRBV24-1 and TRBJ2-2; the match to TRBD2 covers 8 bases. This specimen was whole blood, taken in connection with sensitization to the hapten diphenylcyclopropenone (DPC). CDR3 residues: CATSDLSTSGNTGELFF. The DNA for the CDR3 is TGTGCCACCAGTGATTTAAGTACTAGCGGGAACACCGGGGAGCTGTTTTTT.